The 2 T cell receptor beta chains listed next were all sequenced from one sample in a study of OX40 agonist ivuxolimab in advanced cancers. The table came from immunoSEQ multiplex PCR; TCRdb's copy has only in-frame clones and leaves some out. Among tens of thousands of clones listed, roughly 86% were seen once. The input for sequencing was CD4+ or CD8+ T cells sorted from blood, taken in a trial of the OX40 agonist ivuxolimab. The receptors come from an adult with an advanced solid tumor such as melanoma, head and neck, liver or kidney cancer.

This sequence joins TRBV30 and TRBJ1-2, with unresolved D. Trimming took off 1 base at V and 5 bases at J, with 11 bases between the two ends. Germline CDR1 and CDR2: GTSNPN and SVGIG (reference sequence). The CDR3 sequence is 13 residues long. The CDR3 protein is CAWSGNGTYGYTF. CDR3 bases: TGTGCCTGGAGTGGTAATGGAACTTATGGCTACACCTTC.

The chain joins TRBV4-2 to TRBJ1-2, with TRBD1 matching over 7 bases. CDR1 and CDR2 (germline): LGHNA, YNFKEQ. V was pared by 0 bases and J by 6 bases, with 4 bases of the junction left unmatched. This CDR3 region has 14 residues. The CDR3 coding sequence is TGTGCCAGCAGCCAAGATGAGAGGGGGCATGGCTACACCTTC. It encodes CASSQDERGHGYTF.